This T cell receptor beta chain emerged from a study of regulatory T cells in long-lasting Graves disease (dated by TCRdb to about 2021). Regarding the research as a whole: Antithyroid drugs had been taken for less than 3 months by newly diagnosed Graves' disease patients. Patients with persistent Graves' disease were compared with patients with newly diagnosed Graves' disease using TCR sequencing and RNA sequencing of peripheral blood. The study took place in China and was registered as a clinical trial. A total of approximately 35 samples underwent TCR sequencing: 13 from persistent and about 20 from newly diagnosed Graves' disease patients. What the study reported, not specific to this receptor: More public clonotypes were shared among persistent patients (roughly 3,000) than among newly diagnosed patients (966). Preferential use of TRBV28, TRBJ1-2 and TRBJ2-5 was observed in persistent disease, whereas TRBV20-1 and TRBJ2-1 were favored in newly diagnosed disease. The small sample size was acknowledged by the authors as a limitation that may reduce accuracy. Compared with newly diagnosed patients, patients with persistent Graves' disease had lower TCR Shannon entropy and fewer highly expanded clones, which suggests clonal expansion. Sequencing and analysis were restricted to the TCR beta chain. Only peripheral blood was studied, because thyroid tissue, the primary lesion, was inaccessible.

This clonotype was found a few times. Its target antigen remains unknown. No quality values exist for individual bases; no much larger clone is one base distant. Germline trimming amounts to 3 bases on V and 6 bases on J, with 17 as the count of junction bases outside the gene matches. From the cysteine through the phenylalanine, the CDR3 covers 16 amino acids. The DNA shown is the 48-base CDR3, in frame from base 1. From the germline V gene (reference sequence), CDR1 is DFQATT and CDR2 is SNEGSKA. The protocol used for the library was multiplex PCR. Instrument used: Illumina HiSeq 4000. CDR3 regions were amplified by Arm-PCR with iRepertoire HTBI primers to construct TCR beta libraries. PCR products were gel purified before sequencing. As for the original processing: Gene usage analysis of CDR3 amino acid clonotypes used the approximately 62 TRBV and approximately 13 TRBJ segments found across samples. COPE and FqMerger were used to merge the filtered high-quality paired reads into contigs. BLAST was used to align contigs to IMGT TRBV, TRBD and TRBJ reference genes, and CDR3 was defined according to IMGT. Highly expanded clones were defined as clonotypes with a frequency above 0.1%. Repertoire diversity was measured by Shannon entropy, and V-J evenness by the Gini coefficient. A clonotype was considered public if more than one individual shared it. TCRdb took the public reads, trimmed them with fastp at Q25, ran MiXCR for clone calling and kept in-frame beta chains. CDR3 protein duplicates are merged, each entry listing the most common genes and DNA. The authors' filters were not applied to this entry. In all, the sample holds about 620,000 distinct CDR3 sequences, and around 15% of those were seen once. Around a sixth of the sample is held by the ten biggest clonotypes.

The sample's time point label, in plain terms: newly diagnosed GD, antithyroid drugs for less than 3 months. RNA was extracted from PBMCs in TRIzol for both TCR sequencing and RNA sequencing. The diagnosis of Graves' disease was made according to American Thyroid Association guidelines. Patients for the study were recruited at an endocrinology department in Xi'an, China. From each patient, approximately 9 milliliters of peripheral blood was collected into an EDTA anticoagulant tube. Ficoll Paque Plus density gradient separation was used to isolate PBMCs, and no further T cell sorting was done. An Agilent 2100 Bioanalyzer and agarose gel were used to assess RNA quality, and a NanoDrop 2000 was used to measure RNA concentration. The same sample was also studied in work on T cells in Graves' hyperthyroidism and ophthalmopathy. As noted in the second study: Stable Graves' hyperthyroidism was defined as no progression to ophthalmopathy during 18 months of follow-up. Hyperthyroidism patients were newly diagnosed, with disease duration under 2 months, and aged 18 to 65 years. Any patient with an uncontrolled infection, another autoimmune disease, pregnancy or lactation was excluded. Diagnoses were based on clinical symptoms, serum thyroxine and TRAb, thyroid ultrasound and orbital computed tomography. The first round of RT-PCR for the TCR CDR3 was performed with the HTBI primer set and the Qiagen OneStep RT-PCR kit. Blood samples also contained most of the expanded thyroid clonotypes (frequency above 0.001), which suggests that blood repertoires may reflect thyroid immune responses. In cross-validation, a model built on a 13 V-J signature told ophthalmopathy apart from stable hyperthyroidism with approximately 91% sensitivity and around 84% specificity, and in testing the same model reached 80%/75%. In validation, progression to ophthalmopathy was predicted by the model with approximately 67% sensitivity and roughly 76% specificity, a median of approximately 6.5 months before onset. To identify distinguishing TCR V-J signatures, a discovery cohort of 90 to 100 patients was used, comprising 43 with Graves' ophthalmopathy and under 60 with stable Graves' hyperthyroidism. Prospective prediction of ophthalmopathy was tested in an independent validation cohort of fewer than 20 hyperthyroidism patients and 17 patients who later progressed to ophthalmopathy. The roughly 91 discovery patients were randomly divided into training and test sets at a 7:3 ratio. In addition, the study compared T-cell repertoires in thyroid tissue and in blood from six Graves' hyperthyroidism patients. After blood sampling, hyperthyroidism patients were treated with methimazole at a starting dose of 30 mg daily, and ophthalmopathy patients were treated with high-dose intravenous methylprednisolone. The libraries were constructed in a second round of multiplex PCR and then size-selected and purified. Paired-end sequencing of the libraries was performed with 100 bp reads on an Illumina HiSeq2000. SOAPnuke was used to process the raw data, removing reads that contained adapters or uncalled bases, had a mean Phred below 15, or lacked an exact match to the constant primer or identifier. High-quality paired reads were merged with COPE v1.2.5, and unique nucleotide sequences were defined as clonotypes. MiTCR v1.1 was used to align clonotypes to the IMGT TRBV, TRBD and TRBJ reference segments. The analysis was restricted to V-J combinations with a frequency above 0.0001, which together covered roughly 99% of the repertoires. The TCS score was defined as F50 (clonal expansion) divided by E x V (chaos), with BLOSUM62-based TCRdist calculated between CDR3 peptides within each V-J. Welch's t-statistics and random forest reduced 500 to 550 V-J features to around 14, which were used in a naive Bayes classifier (R e1071). No statistical method was used to fix the sample size in advance, and group allocation was not hidden from the investigators. According to the paper, TCR Vbeta CDR3 sequencing was carried out on 120 to 150 peripheral blood samples, which came from 40 to 45 ophthalmopathy, around 75 hyperthyroidism and about 17 progressor patients.

This sequence was found in a woman aged 25 to 39 with Graves disease. Donor details come from another sample of the same person, matched by shared clones. The rearrangement joined TRBV20-1 to TRBJ2-7; TRBD1 fits 7 bases in the junction. This specimen consisted of peripheral blood mononuclear cells (PBMCs), obtained at new diagnosis, from a patient treated with antithyroid drugs. The nucleotide sequence reads as follows: TGCAGTGCTAGTCCCGTTGACAGGGTCTTTGGAGGCGAGCAGTACTTC. Translated, this is CSASPVDRVFGGEQYF.